This TCR beta chain is drawn from a study of blood T cell repertoires in COVID-19. Overall study: Acute and convalescent COVID-19 specimens originated in the United States, Italy and Spain.

There are 14 residues in the CDR3. V lost 3 bases and J lost 8, with 11 bases in between. CDR1 and CDR2 (germline): MNHEY, SMNVEV (reference sequence). The method was immunoSEQ multiplex PCR; TCRdb's version includes in-frame clones alone and lacks a portion of them. The sample records approximately 310,000 clones, over 75% being singletons. The receptor was isolated from a man aged 45 to 65 with active or convalescent COVID-19. The rearrangement joins TRBV27 to TRBJ1-6, with no clear D. Sequences were obtained from peripheral blood. CDR3 DNA sequence: TGTGCCAGCAGTTTCGGTGCGGGAGATTCACCCCTCCACTTT. As protein: CASSFGAGDSPLHF.